This is a list of T cell receptor beta chains from one sample in a study of early T cells in non-severe SARS-CoV-2 infection. Each CDR3 protein gets one entry after TCRdb re-called the 5' RACE reads with MiXCR. Of nearly 45,000 distinct CDR3 sequences detected, around a tenth appear once; the ten largest clones hold roughly a fifth. The sequencing sample was made of whole blood. The receptors derive from an adult who was a healthcare worker with PCR-confirmed SARS-CoV-2 infection or an uninfected control (not recorded which). CDR3s leave out the opening cysteine and the closing phenylalanine or tryptophan. The order of the fields is V gene, J gene, CDR3 protein.

v_gene: TRBV28
j_gene: TRBJ1-1
CDR3aa: ASILPQGMVTEAF

v_gene: TRBV27
j_gene: TRBJ2-1
CDR3aa: ASSMVSGRRGF

v_gene: TRBV6-2/TRBV6-3
j_gene: TRBJ1-5
CDR3aa: ASREGAWGNQPQH

v_gene: TRBV6-6
j_gene: TRBJ2-7
CDR3aa: ASRHPGAGGSYEQY

v_gene: TRBV7-2
j_gene: TRBJ2-3
CDR3aa: ASSLGLAGVDTQY

v_gene: TRBV20-1
j_gene: TRBJ2-1
CDR3aa: SARWGLDYNEQF

v_gene: TRBV29-1
j_gene: TRBJ2-7
CDR3aa: SVEDGADEQY

v_gene: TRBV28
j_gene: TRBJ1-5
CDR3aa: ASSPGGPRRPQH

v_gene: TRBV11-3
j_gene: TRBJ2-1
CDR3aa: ASSLEPNHEQF

v_gene: TRBV29-1
j_gene: TRBJ2-7
CDR3aa: SVKAPWTAYEQY

v_gene: TRBV14
j_gene: TRBJ2-4
CDR3aa: ASSQGGDQY

v_gene: TRBV25-1
j_gene: TRBJ2-1
CDR3aa: ASSEYSEAYNEQF

v_gene: TRBV14
j_gene: TRBJ2-2
CDR3aa: ASSPLDNSRITGELF

v_gene: TRBV7-2
j_gene: TRBJ1-3
CDR3aa: ASSLVGTVGNTIY

v_gene: TRBV4-2
j_gene: TRBJ1-5
CDR3aa: ASSQGEGGSNQPQH

v_gene: TRBV7-2
j_gene: TRBJ2-7
CDR3aa: ASSLGGLGSSYEQY

v_gene: TRBV9
j_gene: TRBJ1-6
CDR3aa: ASSAGRMPLH

v_gene: TRBV20-1
j_gene: TRBJ2-3
CDR3aa: SAINSASGRADTQY

v_gene: TRBV12-3/TRBV12-4
j_gene: TRBJ1-1
CDR3aa: ASSLQAGNTEAF